Listed below are T cell receptor beta chains from one sample, sequenced in a study of blood T cell repertoires in COVID-19. TCRdb's copy holds only in-frame clones and misses some; the assay was immunoSEQ multiplex PCR. The data show some 290,000 clones, approximately 87% seen once. Sequenced sample: peripheral blood. The receptors were sampled from a woman aged 30 to 39 with COVID-19, enrolled during active disease. Each CDR3 is given without its conserved first and last residue. D genes are given only for firm matches.

d_call j_call v_call cdr3_aa
NA TRBJ1-3 TRBV3-1/TRBV3-2 ASSLRIRAQGNTIY
TRBD2 TRBJ2-2 TRBV7-6 ASSLGRRSGKDTGELF
TRBD1 TRBJ1-1 TRBV25-1 ASSDRQGARTEAF
NA TRBJ1-2 TRBV7-9 ASSPVLEDGYT
NA TRBJ1-1 TRBV7-8 ASLESLNTEAF
NA TRBJ1-1 TRBV30 AWSPRGDNRKAF
TRBD1 TRBJ1-6 TRBV6-5 ASSWDRNSPLH
TRBD1 TRBJ1-1 TRBV28 ASSSGVDRANTEAF
NA TRBJ2-2 TRBV7-2 ASSFVRRAGELF
NA TRBJ1-2 TRBV5-6 ASSSRGSYGYT
NA TRBJ1-1 TRBV12-3/TRBV12-4 ASSLQGNTEAF
TRBD1 TRBJ1-5 TRBV10-2 ASRDRGSNQPQH
NA TRBJ2-5 TRBV15 ATSSRDSTGGETQY
TRBD1 TRBJ2-2 TRBV6-5 ASSRDRTGELF
NA TRBJ1-3 TRBV18 ASSPLGGVSGNTIY
NA TRBJ1-1 TRBV27 ASNAGLPGDTEAF
TRBD2 TRBJ2-3 TRBV11-2 ASSLGLAKLDTQY
TRBD1 TRBJ2-7 TRBV5-6 ASSRTGYGDPYEQY
TRBD2 TRBJ2-3 TRBV27 ATLGIGGSTDTQY
TRBD1 TRBJ1-2 TRBV10-1 ASSPGTGEKGYT
NA TRBJ2-2 TRBV6-4 ASSDWAGNTGELF
TRBD1 TRBJ2-1 TRBV6-5 ASRTTGYNEQF
NA TRBJ2-3 TRBV27 ASSPSTDTQY
NA TRBJ2-4 TRBV6-1 ASSGSGMGAKNIQY
NA TRBJ2-3 TRBV24-1 ATSEAGYTDTQY
NA TRBJ1-2 TRBV5-1 ASSLEGGGGYT
NA TRBJ1-1 TRBV28 ASSFLAVAQDTEAF
TRBD1 TRBJ1-6 TRBV5-1 ASSLGTGGSPLH
NA TRBJ2-7 TRBV25-1 ASSETGDSYEQY
NA TRBJ1-4 TRBV18 ASSGEAEKLF
TRBD1 TRBJ1-2 TRBV6-5 ASTPGQGNYGYT
NA TRBJ1-1 TRBV14 ASSQDLWRGGSSTEAF
NA TRBJ1-6 TRBV6-4 ASSEQGNSPLH
TRBD1 TRBJ2-5 TRBV29-1 SVDWTGTETQY
TRBD1 TRBJ1-2 TRBV5-4 ASSLDPRGRGNYGYT
NA TRBJ1-1 TRBV6-6 ASSLVLSPEAF
TRBD1 TRBJ1-5 TRBV28 ASSYGTGGSWQPQH
NA TRBJ1-6 TRBV15 ATSRDLGRGQSPLH
NA TRBJ2-2 TRBV4-2 ASSQGLADNTGELF
NA TRBJ1-1 TRBV27 ASSFTVNTEAF
NA TRBJ1-1 TRBV30 AWNLEDSEAF
NA TRBJ1-1 TRBV3-1/TRBV3-2 ASSQPGRTEAF
NA TRBJ2-2 TRBV27 ASSLKRRNTGELF
NA TRBJ2-7 TRBV27 ASSLSAVSYEQY
NA TRBJ1-6 TRBV2 ASSGQTLRNSPLH
NA TRBJ1-2 TRBV30 AWSVPRIYYGYT
NA TRBJ2-7 TRBV5-6 ASSPMTATYEQY
NA TRBJ2-7 TRBV6-5 ASSTPGPAYEQY
NA TRBJ1-1 TRBV28 ASSSGTTRRTEAF
TRBD1 TRBJ2-6 TRBV24-1 ATSDRTGPSGANVLT
NA TRBJ2-1 TRBV29-1 SVELLGRRYNEQF
TRBD1 TRBJ1-2 TRBV18 ASSPSQGAHGYT
NA TRBJ2-5 TRBV7-9 ASSLARAAETQY
NA TRBJ1-3 TRBV7-6 ASSLSPGLGNTIY
NA TRBJ2-1 TRBV7-8 ASSLGPYNEQF
TRBD1 TRBJ2-7 TRBV4-1 ASSQDPLPGTGYEQY
TRBD1 TRBJ1-4 TRBV6-5 ASSLGTGGGKTV
TRBD1 TRBJ1-5 TRBV10-1 ASRPGTGGLICQPQH